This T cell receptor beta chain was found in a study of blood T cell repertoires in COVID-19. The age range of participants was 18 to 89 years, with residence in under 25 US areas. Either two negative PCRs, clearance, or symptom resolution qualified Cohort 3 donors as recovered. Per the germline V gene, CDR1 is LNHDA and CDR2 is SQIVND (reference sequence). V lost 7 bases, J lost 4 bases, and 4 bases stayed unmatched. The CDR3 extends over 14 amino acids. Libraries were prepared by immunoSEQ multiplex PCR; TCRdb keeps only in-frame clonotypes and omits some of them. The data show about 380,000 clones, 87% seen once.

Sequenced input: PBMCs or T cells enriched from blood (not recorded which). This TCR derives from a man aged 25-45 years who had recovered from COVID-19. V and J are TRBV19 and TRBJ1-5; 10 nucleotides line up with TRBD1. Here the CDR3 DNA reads TGTGCCAGTATGTGGACAGGGGGTAATCAGCCCCAGCATTTT. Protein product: CASMWTGGNQPQHF. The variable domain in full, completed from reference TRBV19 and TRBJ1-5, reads DGGITQSPKYLFRKEGQNVTLSCEQNLNHDAMYWYRQDPGQGLRLIYYSQIVNDFQKGDIAEGYSVSREKKESFPLTVTSAQKNPTAFYLCASMWTGGNQPQHFGDGTRLSIL.